The 14 T cell receptor beta chains in this list originate from one sample, sequenced in a study of post-analysis software for immune sequencing data. Study conclusions and caveats: TRBV5-6, TRBV5-1 and TRBV20-1 belonged to a set of about 5 TRBV segments that were more frequent in patients than controls.

Antigen specificity for these receptors is unknown. Included in the TCR beta cDNA libraries were unique molecular identifiers. Each CDR3 protein gets one entry after TCRdb re-called the PCR reads with MiXCR. The table has approximately 630,000 distinct CDR3 sequences, approximately 60% seen once. Input material: blood. All receptors derive from a girl aged 2 to 9 with multiple sclerosis.

This rearrangement joins TRBV5-8 to TRBJ2-3; 9 nucleotides agree with TRBD1. Germline loops: CDR1 SGHTS, CDR2 YDEGEE. The length of the CDR3 is 14 residues. V dropped 4 bases and J dropped 5; count of bases not matched to a gene: 5. The CDR3 is CASSPGQGEDTQYF. In nucleotides, the CDR3 is TGTGCCAGCAGCCCGGGACAGGGAGAAGATACGCAGTATTTT.

This clonotype was observed a few times. The rearrangement links TRBV6-4 to TRBJ2-7, with 7 bases identical to TRBD1. V trimming: 2 bases; J trimming: 4 bases; junction bases outside the gene matches: 17. Germline V gene data show CDR1 as MRHNA and CDR2 as SNTAGT. The CDR3 covers 18 residues. The CDR3 is CASSDRNEGGRRFYEQYF. The CDR3, as DNA: TGTGCCAGCAGTGACAGGAATGAAGGGGGCAGGAGATTTTACGAGCAGTACTTC.

This clonotype was recorded a few times. This chain uses TRBV5-4 with TRBJ2-3; D may be TRBD1 (6 bases). The CDR3 loop spans 17 amino acids. Trimming took off 3 bases at V and 2 bases at J, with 19 bases between the two ends. CDR1 and CDR2 (germline): SGHNT, YYREEE (reference sequence). CDR3 protein: CASSSSFSGQDTDTQYF. The CDR3 bases are TGTGCCAGCAGCTCGTCCTTTTCGGGACAAGACACAGATACGCAGTATTTT.

The V call is TRBV5-5, the J call TRBJ2-7, with D perhaps being TRBD1 or TRBD2 (5 bases each). The germline gives CDR1 SGHKS, CDR2 YYEKEE (reference sequence). The CDR3 is 16 amino acids. V was cut by 4 bases and J by 2 bases, with 19 bases left in between. This CDR3 is CASSPTVGTATYEQYF. CDR3 nucleotide sequence: TGTGCCAGCAGCCCCACGGTAGGGACGGCCACCTACGAGCAGTACTTC.

The V call is TRBV12-3 or TRBV12-4, the J call TRBJ1-5; TRBD1 matches 8 bases. The CDR3 runs 14 residues. The V and J ends lost 6 bases and 5 bases, in that order; junction bases with no gene match: 6. DNA for the CDR3: TGTGCCAGCAGCCACCGGGACAGGCATCAGCCCCAGCATTTT. Translation gives CASSHRDRHQPQHF.

The chain has TRBV7-9 and TRBJ2-1, with D perhaps TRBD2 (7 bases). Germline V lookup: CDR1 SEHNR, CDR2 FQNEAQ (reference sequence). The CDR3 extends over 13 amino acids. V was pared by 7 bases and J by 8 bases, with 15 bases between. The CDR3 region has the DNA TGTGCCAGCATGGGAGGGGGGGCCGATGAGCAGTTCTTC. Its translation: CASMGGGADEQFF.

The CDR3 sequence: CSALTGSGTEAFF. The DNA of the CDR3 is TGCAGTGCCCTTACAGGGTCTGGCACTGAAGCTTTCTTT. The chain recombines TRBV20-1 with TRBJ1-1, with a tentative D call TRBD1 (6 bases). Deletions cut 6 bases from V and 4 bases from J, with 15 bases between. CDR3 size: 13 residues. Germline CDR1 is DFQATT and CDR2 is SNEGSKA (reference sequence).

The J gene is TRBJ1-6, the V gene TRBV3-1; the D gene is possibly TRBD1 (6 bases). Trimming left V 1 base short and J 10 bases short, with 14 bases between. CDR3 length equals 15 residues. The germline gives CDR1 LGHDT, CDR2 YNNKEL (reference sequence). In DNA, the CDR3 is TGTGCCAGCAGCCAAGGACGGGGGCGCGGCTCACCCCTCCACTTT. Its protein is CASSQGRGRGSPLHF.

The J gene is TRBJ2-1, the V gene TRBV29-1; possibly TRBD2 for D (6 bases). Germline CDR1 and CDR2: SQVTM and ANQGSEA. This CDR3 is built from 17 residues. The germline V and J ends were trimmed by 3 bases and 2 bases, with 20 bases remaining between them. The CDR3 here is CSVDRSRLASAYNEQFF. CDR3 nucleotides: TGCAGCGTTGATCGGTCTAGGCTAGCGTCCGCCTACAATGAGCAGTTCTTC.

The rearrangement joins TRBV5-1 to TRBJ2-3; D remains unclear. Germline V gene lookup returns CDR1 SGHRS and CDR2 YFSETQ. The CDR3 is 14 amino acids. V shed 1 base and J shed 1 base, with 7 bases lying between them. The CDR3 DNA reads as TGCGCCAGCAGCTTGACGTTGGGCACAGATACGCAGTATTTT. This translates into CASSLTLGTDTQYF.

This clonotype came up a few times. V is TRBV12-3 or TRBV12-4 and J is TRBJ2-5, with 8 bases that match TRBD2. The ends lost 5 bases at V and 2 bases at J; junction bases unmatched: 1. The CDR3 consists of 13 residues. The CDR3 sequence is CASSTSGQETQYF. In DNA form, the CDR3 reads TGTGCCAGCAGTACTAGCGGTCAAGAGACCCAGTACTTC.

V usage is TRBV9 and J usage is TRBJ2-1; 8 bases line up with TRBD2. Germline V gives CDR1 SGDLS, CDR2 YYNGEE. J was trimmed by 7 bases and V by 0 bases; bases with no gene match: 3. The CDR3 sequence is 14 residues long. The chain's CDR3 is CASSVVLAGNEQFF. CDR3 bases: TGTGCCAGCAGCGTAGTCCTAGCGGGTAATGAGCAGTTCTTC.

The chain couples TRBV20-1 to TRBJ1-4; 9 bases agree with TRBD1. CDR3 length: 13 amino acids. Trimming took 6 bases from V and 5 from J; bases not matched to a gene: 4. Germline CDR1 DFQATT, CDR2 SNEGSKA (reference sequence). The CDR3 loop reads CSATTGGNEKLFF. The CDR3 coding sequence is TGCAGTGCCACGACAGGGGGAAATGAAAAACTGTTTTTT.

This clonotype came up once. This CDR3 is CASSLVVRGTEAFF. CDR3 coding DNA: TGTGCCAGCAGCTTAGTCGTCAGGGGAACTGAAGCTTTCTTT. This chain links TRBV7-9 with TRBJ1-1, with a weak D call TRBD1 (6 bases). The CDR3 length is 14 residues. The germline V gene encodes CDR1 SEHNR and CDR2 FQNEAQ (reference sequence). V was trimmed by 1 base and J by 5 bases, leaving 11 bases between them. Variable domain in full (rest from reference TRBV7-9 and TRBJ1-1): DTGVSQNPRHKITKRGQNVTFRCDPISEHNRLYWYRQTLGQGPEFLTYFQNEAQLEKSRLLSDRFSAERPKGSFSTLEIQRTEQGDSAMYLCASSLVVRGTEAFFGQGTRLTVV.